This T cell receptor (beta chain) was found in a study of Japanese encephalitis immunity and Zika vaccine responses (dated by TCRdb to the early 2020s). The study in broad terms: Included participants received three 5.0 ug doses of alum-adjuvanted ZPIV at weeks 0, 4 and 28. The ZIKV peptides, 15-mers that overlapped by 11 residues, were chosen for containing NetMHCpan/NetMHCII-predicted epitopes with affinity below 50 nM. For TCR sequencing, six representative participants were selected from each pre-vaccination group, and samples were taken at week 0 (after pre-vaccination, before ZPIV) and at week 52. Before ZPIV, twelve participants got a single dose of YFV vaccine (YF-VAX), while some 10 participants were flavivirus-naive. For stimulations, either ZIKV structural-protein peptide pools divided into flavivirus-conserved and non-conserved sets or JEV or YFV peptides matching the pre-vaccination were used. In addition, the TCR repertoires of a few flavivirus-naive individuals were analyzed at weeks 2, 6 and 52 after ZPIV vaccination began. The study examined whether earlier vaccination against Japanese encephalitis virus (JEV) or yellow fever virus (YFV) influenced CD4 T cell responses to the Zika vaccine. A two-dose regimen of JEV vaccine (IXIARO), with doses given 28 days apart, was administered to 11 to 12 participants two to three months before the first ZPIV dose. Beyond this particular receptor, the publication reports: The individual peptides behind the cross-reactive responses were not identified because limits on sample size made peptide-pool deconvolution impossible. Repertoire similarity across time-points and stimulations was higher in JEV-pre-vaccinated donors than in YFV-pre-vaccinated donors, indicating more clonotypes shared between ZIKV and JEV stimulation. Samples were clustered by participant, with no similarity observed between individuals, suggesting that no public TCRs were detected. Rather than the whole vaccinated cohort, the analysis covered just a subset of trial participants, namely those who received three doses and had adequate samples. After ZPIV, a significant decrease in repertoire richness of CD4 T cells responding to conserved ZIKV epitopes was observed in JEV-pre-vaccinated donors. Only a few individuals showed CD8 T cell responses to the ZIKV peptide pools, and those responses were of very low magnitude.

PBMCs were labeled with CellTrace CFSE and were cultured for five to six days in RPMI containing about 8.6% human serum plus peptide pools at approximately 0.94 ug/mL each. On a BD FACSAria, proliferating CD4 T cells were sorted without fixation as live CD56-CD19-CD16-CD3+CD4+ CFSE-low cells. Enrolled adults were healthy and seronegative for ZIKV, JEV, YFV, DENV and WNV by microneutralization screening. The samples were drawn from a phase 1 trial of an alum-adjuvanted Zika purified-inactivated virus (ZPIV) vaccine that was randomized, double-blinded and placebo-controlled. Peripheral blood mononuclear cells were isolated by standard procedure and were kept frozen in liquid nitrogen until use. The protocol used for the library was 5' RACE. Before sequencing, the TCRbeta libraries were pooled in amounts proportional to the number of cells sorted for each library. Total RNA was extracted from sorted cells with RNAzol RT, and cDNA was synthesized with an oligo(dT) primer and a template-switching oligo. The TCRbeta V-CDR3-J region was amplified by PCR with Kapa HiFi between a SMARTer oligo primer and a TCRbeta constant-region primer. Illumina adaptors and sample-specific index barcodes were added in a second PCR, with HighPrep bead cleanup and a Bioanalyzer check confirming a band of roughly 650 bp. Libraries were sequenced on an Illumina MiSeq with 2x151 bp paired-end reads. The original pipeline was this. Reads were demultiplexed with an in-house Java program, and TCRbeta annotations were assigned and clonotypes were counted with MiXCR. Repertoire overlap used Morisita-Horn indices from the R package vegan, with UPGMA clustering and Circos plots of recurring clonotypes. Shannon diversity and richness were normalized to the highest possible value given the input cell numbers, yielding values from 0 to 1. MUSCLE was used to align CDR3beta sequences, SeqinR to compute distances, and R to plot multidimensional scaling. TCRdb handled the public reads itself, with Q25 trimming in fastp and clone calling in MiXCR, and kept productive beta chains. Each entry merges the rows of one CDR3 protein and shows their most common DNA and genes. TCRdb's processing, not the authors', yielded these V and J calls. The sample data list roughly 430 distinct CDR3 sequences, and 1.2% of these were observed just once. The ten largest account for more than 20% of the sample.

By share, this clonotype ranks as large (0.1 to 1%). No base quality values were provided; no much bigger clone lies one nucleotide off. As encoded in the germline V gene, CDR1 is KGHSH while CDR2 is LQKENI. V lost 2 bases and J lost 3 bases; the stretch between them is 28 bases long. The CDR3 runs 20 residues from the cysteine to the phenylalanine. The CDR3 DNA has 60 bases and is translated from base 1. The rearrangement joined TRBV18 to TRBJ2-5; a tentative D call is TRBD2 (7 bases match). The TCR sequence derives from an adult man who received an inactivated Zika virus vaccine. The source material was antigen-activated CD4+ T cells from blood, cultured, sampled during a Zika inactivated vaccine study. The CDR3 region: CASSPTMGPGGGGAKETQYF. In nucleotide form, the sequence is TGTGCCAGCTCACCAACGATGGGGCCCGGGGGCGGGGGAGCGAAAGAGACCCAGTACTTC.